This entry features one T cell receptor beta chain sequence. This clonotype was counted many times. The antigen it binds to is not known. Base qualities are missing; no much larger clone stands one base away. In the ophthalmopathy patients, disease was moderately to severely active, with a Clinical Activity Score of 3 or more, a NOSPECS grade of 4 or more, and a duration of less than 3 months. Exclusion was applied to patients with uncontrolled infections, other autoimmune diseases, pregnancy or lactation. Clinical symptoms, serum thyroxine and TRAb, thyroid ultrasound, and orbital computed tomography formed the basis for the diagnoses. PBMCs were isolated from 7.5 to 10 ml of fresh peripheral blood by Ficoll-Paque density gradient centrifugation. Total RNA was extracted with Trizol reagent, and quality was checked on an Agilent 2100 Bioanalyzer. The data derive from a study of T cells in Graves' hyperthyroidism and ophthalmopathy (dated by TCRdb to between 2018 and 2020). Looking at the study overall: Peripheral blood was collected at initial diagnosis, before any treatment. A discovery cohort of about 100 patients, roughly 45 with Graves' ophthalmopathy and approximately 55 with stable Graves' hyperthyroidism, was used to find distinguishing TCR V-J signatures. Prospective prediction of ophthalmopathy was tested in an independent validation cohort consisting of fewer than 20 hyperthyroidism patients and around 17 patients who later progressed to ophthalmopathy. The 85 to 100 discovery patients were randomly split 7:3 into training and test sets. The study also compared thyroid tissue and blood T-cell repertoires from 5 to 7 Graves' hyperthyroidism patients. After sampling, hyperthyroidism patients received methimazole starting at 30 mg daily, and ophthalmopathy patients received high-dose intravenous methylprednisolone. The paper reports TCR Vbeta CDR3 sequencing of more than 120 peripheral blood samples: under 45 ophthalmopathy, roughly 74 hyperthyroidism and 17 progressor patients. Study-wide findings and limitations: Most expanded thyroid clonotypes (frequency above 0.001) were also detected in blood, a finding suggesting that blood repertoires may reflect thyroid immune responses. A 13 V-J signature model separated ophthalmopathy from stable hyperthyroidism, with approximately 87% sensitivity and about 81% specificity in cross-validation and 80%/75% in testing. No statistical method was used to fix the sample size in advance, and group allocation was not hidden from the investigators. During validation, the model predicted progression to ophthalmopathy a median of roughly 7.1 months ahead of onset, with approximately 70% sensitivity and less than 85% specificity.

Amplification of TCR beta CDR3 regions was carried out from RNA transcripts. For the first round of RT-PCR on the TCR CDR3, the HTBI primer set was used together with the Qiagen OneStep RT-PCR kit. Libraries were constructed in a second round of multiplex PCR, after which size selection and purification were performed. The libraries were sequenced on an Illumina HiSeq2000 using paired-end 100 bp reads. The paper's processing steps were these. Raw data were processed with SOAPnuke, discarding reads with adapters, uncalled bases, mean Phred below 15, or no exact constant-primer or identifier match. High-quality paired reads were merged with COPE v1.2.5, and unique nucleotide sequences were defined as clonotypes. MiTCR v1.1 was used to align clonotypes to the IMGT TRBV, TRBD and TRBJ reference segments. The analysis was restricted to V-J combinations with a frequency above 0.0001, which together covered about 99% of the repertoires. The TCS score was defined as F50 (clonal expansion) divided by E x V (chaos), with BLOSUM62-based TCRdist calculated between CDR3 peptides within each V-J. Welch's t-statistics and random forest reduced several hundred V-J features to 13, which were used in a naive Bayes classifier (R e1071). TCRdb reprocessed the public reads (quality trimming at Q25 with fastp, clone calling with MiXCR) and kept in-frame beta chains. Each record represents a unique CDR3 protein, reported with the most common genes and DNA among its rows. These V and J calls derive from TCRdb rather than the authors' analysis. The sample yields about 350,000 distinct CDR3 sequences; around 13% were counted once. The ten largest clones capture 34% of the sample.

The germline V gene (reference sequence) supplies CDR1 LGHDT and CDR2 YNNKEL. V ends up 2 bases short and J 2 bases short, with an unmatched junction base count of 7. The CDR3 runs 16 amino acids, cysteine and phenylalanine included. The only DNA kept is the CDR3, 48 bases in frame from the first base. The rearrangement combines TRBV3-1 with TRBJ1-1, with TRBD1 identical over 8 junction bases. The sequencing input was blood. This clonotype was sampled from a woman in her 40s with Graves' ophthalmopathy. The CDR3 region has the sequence CASSQPGQAINTEAFF. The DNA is TGTGCCAGCAGCCAACCGGGACAGGCGATCAACACTGAAGCTTTCTTT.